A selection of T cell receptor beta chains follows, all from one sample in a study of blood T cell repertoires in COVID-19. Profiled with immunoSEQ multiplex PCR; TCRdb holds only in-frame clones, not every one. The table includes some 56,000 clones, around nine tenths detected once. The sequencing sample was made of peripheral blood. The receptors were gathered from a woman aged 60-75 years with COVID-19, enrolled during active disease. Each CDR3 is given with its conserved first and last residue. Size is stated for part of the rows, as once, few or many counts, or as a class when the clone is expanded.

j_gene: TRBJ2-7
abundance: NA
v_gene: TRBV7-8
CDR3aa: CASSYGDRAHEQYF

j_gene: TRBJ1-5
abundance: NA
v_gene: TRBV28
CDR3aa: CASQSRERNNQPQHF

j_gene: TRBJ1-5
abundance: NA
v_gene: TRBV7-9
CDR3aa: CASSKTGDQPQHF

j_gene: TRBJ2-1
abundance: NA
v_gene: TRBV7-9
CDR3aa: CASSPLNAGYNEQFF

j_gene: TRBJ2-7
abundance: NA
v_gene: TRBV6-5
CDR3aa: CASRWGVGWDEQYF

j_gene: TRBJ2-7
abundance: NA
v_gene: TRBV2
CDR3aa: CASSEDRGFSYEQYF

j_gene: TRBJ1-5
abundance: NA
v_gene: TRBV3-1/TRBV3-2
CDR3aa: CASSQDGRNRQHF

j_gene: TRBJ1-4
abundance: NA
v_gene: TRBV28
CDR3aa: CASRSTGVGEKLFF

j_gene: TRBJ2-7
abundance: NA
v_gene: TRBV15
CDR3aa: CATSKGDGRYEQYF

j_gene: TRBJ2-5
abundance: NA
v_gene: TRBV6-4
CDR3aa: CASSDFLPGQGIQETQYF

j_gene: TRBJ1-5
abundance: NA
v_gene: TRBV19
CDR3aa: CASSKDREVGNQPQHF

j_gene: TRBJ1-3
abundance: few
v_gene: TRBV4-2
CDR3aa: CASSQRGQQEVDTIYF

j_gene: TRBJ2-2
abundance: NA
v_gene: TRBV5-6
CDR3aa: CASRWGGTGELFF

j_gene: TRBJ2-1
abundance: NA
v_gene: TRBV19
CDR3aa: CASSIRGLGNEQFF

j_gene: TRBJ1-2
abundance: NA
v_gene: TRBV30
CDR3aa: CAWRASGGGYGYTF

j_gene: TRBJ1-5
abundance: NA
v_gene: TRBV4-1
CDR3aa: CASSQGSGVVSNQPQHF

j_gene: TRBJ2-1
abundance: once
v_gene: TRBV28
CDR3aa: CASSSGTRSMSFF

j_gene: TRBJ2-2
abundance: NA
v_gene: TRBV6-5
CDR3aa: CAVLGGGTGELFF

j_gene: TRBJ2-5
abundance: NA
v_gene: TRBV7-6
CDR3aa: CASSLGAGAMQETQYF

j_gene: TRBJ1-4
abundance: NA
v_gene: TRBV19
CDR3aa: CASTHRGKGEKLFF

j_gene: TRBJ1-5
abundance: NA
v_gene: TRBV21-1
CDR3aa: CASSKVTAGVYGNQPQHF

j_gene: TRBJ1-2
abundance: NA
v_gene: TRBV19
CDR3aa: CASANGGQGVFGYTF

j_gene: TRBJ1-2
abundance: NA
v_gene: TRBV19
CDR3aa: CASSIAKRITNYGYTF

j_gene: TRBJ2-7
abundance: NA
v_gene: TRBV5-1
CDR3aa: CASSLVLGGRAGYEQYF

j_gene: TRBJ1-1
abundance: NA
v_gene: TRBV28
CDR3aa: CASSLHRGGLMNTEAFF

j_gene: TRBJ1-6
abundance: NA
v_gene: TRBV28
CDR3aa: CASRPTGPNSPLHF

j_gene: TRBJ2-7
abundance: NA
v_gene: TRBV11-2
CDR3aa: CASSLVWDTKNEQYF

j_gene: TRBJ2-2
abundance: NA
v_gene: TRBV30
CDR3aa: CAWREGGWEGELFF

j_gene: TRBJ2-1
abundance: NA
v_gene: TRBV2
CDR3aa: CASRQFEQFF